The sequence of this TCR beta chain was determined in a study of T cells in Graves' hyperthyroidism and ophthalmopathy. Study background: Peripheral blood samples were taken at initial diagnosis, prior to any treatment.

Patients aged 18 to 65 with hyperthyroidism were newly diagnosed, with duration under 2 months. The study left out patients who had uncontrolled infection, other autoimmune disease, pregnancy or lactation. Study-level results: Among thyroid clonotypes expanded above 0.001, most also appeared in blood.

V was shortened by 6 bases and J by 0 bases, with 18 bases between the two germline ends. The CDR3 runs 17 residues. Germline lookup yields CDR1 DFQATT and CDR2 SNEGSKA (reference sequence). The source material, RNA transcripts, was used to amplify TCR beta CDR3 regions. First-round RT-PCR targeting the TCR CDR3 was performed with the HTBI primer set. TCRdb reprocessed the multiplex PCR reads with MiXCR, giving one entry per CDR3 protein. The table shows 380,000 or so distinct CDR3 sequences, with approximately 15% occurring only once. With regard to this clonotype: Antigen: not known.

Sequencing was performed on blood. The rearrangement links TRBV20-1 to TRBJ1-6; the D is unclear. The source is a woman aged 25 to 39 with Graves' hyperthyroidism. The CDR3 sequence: CSARKKRESSYNSPLHF. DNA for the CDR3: TGCAGTGCACGCAAAAAAAGGGAGAGCTCCTATAATTCACCCCTCCACTTT.